A single sample gave rise to the 26 T cell receptor beta chains below, sequenced in a study of T cells in Graves' hyperthyroidism and ophthalmopathy. RNA transcripts provided the source from which TCR beta CDR3 regions were amplified. Using the HTBI primer set, a first-round RT-PCR was run on the TCR CDR3. TCRdb redid the calling of the multiplex PCR reads with MiXCR, one entry per CDR3 protein. Among around 250,000 distinct CDR3 sequences listed, 14% to 15% were seen once. The sample was blood. The receptors were gathered from a woman aged 40 to 50 with Graves' hyperthyroidism that later progressed to Graves' ophthalmopathy.

This clonotype was counted once. The junction differs from germline at one of its ends, possibly a read error. J is TRBJ1-4 and V is TRBV5-1, with TRBD1 identical over 7 bases. CDR1 is SGHRS and CDR2 is YFSETQ in the germline V gene. There are 13 residues in the CDR3. The CDR3: CAISRDSNEKLFF. The CDR3 nucleotides read TGCGCCATCAGCCGGGACAGTAATGAAAAACTGTTTTTT.

This clonotype was seen many times. The chain is built from TRBV10-3 and TRBJ2-7; 11 bases line up with TRBD1. The CDR3 contains 12 residues. Unmatched junction bases numbered 3, after V lost 8 bases and J lost 6 bases. Per germline, CDR1 ENHRY and CDR2 SYGVKD. The CDR3: CAIGQGAGEQYF. The CDR3 DNA follows: TGTGCCATCGGACAGGGGGCAGGCGAGCAGTACTTC.

This clonotype has ten or more counts. This chain links TRBV3-1 with TRBJ1-3; the D is unclear. Germline loops: CDR1 LGHDT, CDR2 YNNKEL (reference sequence). Trimming removed 4 bases from V and 0 bases from J, with 13 bases in between. The CDR3 has 16 amino acids. The DNA of the CDR3 is TGTGCCAGCAGCCCAACCCACGGAGTCTCTGGAAACACCATATATTTT. Amino acids: CASSPTHGVSGNTIYF. Based on the CDR3 plus reference TRBV3-1 and TRBJ1-3, the full variable domain is DTAVSQTPKYLVTQMGNDKSIKCEQNLGHDTMYWYKQDSKKFLKIMFSYNNKELIINETVPNRFSPKSPDKAHLNLHINSLELGDSAVYFCASSPTHGVSGNTIYFGEGSWLTVV.

This clonotype was detected ten times or more. The chain combines TRBV19 with TRBJ2-2; D uncertain. CDR1 and CDR2 (germline): LNHDA, SQIVND (reference sequence). V dropped 5 bases and J dropped 5 bases, with 21 bases sitting between them. There are 17 residues in the CDR3. The CDR3 bases are TGTGCCAGTAGTCGCCCCGGAAAAGGGTTTGGAACCGGGGAGCTGTTTTTT. Translating it yields CASSRPGKGFGTGELFF.

The chain carries TRBV6-1 and TRBJ1-4; 7 bases are shared with TRBD1. V trimming: 5 bases; J trimming: 8 bases; junction bases outside the gene matches: 11. This CDR3 region has 15 residues. The germline CDR1 and CDR2 sequences are MNHNS and SASEGT. Written as DNA, the CDR3 is TGTGCCAGCAGTACGACGACAGGGTTAGGGGAAAAACTGTTTTTT. Its protein product is CASSTTTGLGEKLFF.

The sample holds many counts of this clonotype. V gene TRBV11-2 combines with J gene TRBJ1-1; D possibly corresponds to TRBD1 (5 bases). The CDR3 length is 11 residues. Germline V gene lookup returns CDR1 SGHAT and CDR2 FQNNGV. With 1 base removed from V and 11 bases from J, the gap between germline ends came to 8 bases. For the CDR3, the DNA is TGTGCCAGCAGCTTAGGGGGCCCGGCTTTCTTT. Its translation is CASSLGGPAFF.

The rearrangement uses TRBV15 and TRBJ2-1; 8 bases are a match to TRBD2. The CDR3 extends over 17 amino acids. V shed 0 bases, J shed 7 bases, and the junction held 11 bases outside the gene matches. Germline V gives CDR1 LNHNV, CDR2 YYDKDF (reference sequence). CDR3 residues: CATSRDDGSGILNEQFF. CDR3 in DNA: TGTGCCACCAGCAGAGATGATGGTAGCGGGATTCTTAATGAGCAGTTCTTC.

This clonotype was seen ten or more times. The genes are TRBV11-2 and TRBJ2-5; a weak D match, TRBD2 (6 bases). CDR3 length: 14 amino acids. Trimming pared 6 bases from V and 3 bases from J, leaving 14 bases between. The germline CDR1 and CDR2 sequences are SGHAT and FQNNGV. DNA for the CDR3: TGTGCCAGCAGGGGGGGTTGGGGGAAAGAGACCCAGTACTTC. Its protein product is CASRGGWGKETQYF.

A note on this clonotype: Being one base from a much bigger clone, this may be a read error. This chain links TRBV4-1 with TRBJ2-7; possible D gene TRBD2, 6 bases. The CDR3 has 15 amino acids. Deletions cut 5 bases from V and 3 bases from J, with 17 bases between. The germline CDR1 and CDR2 sequences are MGHRA and YSYEKL. CDR3 sequence: CASSWLGLAVYEQYF. The CDR3 DNA is TGCGCCAGCAGCTGGCTGGGACTTGCAGTCTACGAGCAGTACTTC.

This clonotype was detected ten times or more. V is TRBV11-2 and J is TRBJ2-7; no firm D call. Trimming shortened V by 1 base and J by 5 bases, and 12 bases separated the two germline ends. Looked up from germline, CDR1 is SGHAT and CDR2 is FQNNGV. This CDR3 has 14 amino acids. For the CDR3, the DNA is TGTGCCAGCAGCTTAGTTCAAGATATGAACGAGCAGTACTTC. Amino acids: CASSLVQDMNEQYF.

At least ten counts were recorded for this clonotype. The rearrangement joins TRBV27 to TRBJ1-3; D remains ambiguous. Germline CDR1 and CDR2: MNHEY and SMNVEV (reference sequence). The V end lost 6 bases, the J end lost 4 bases, and 13 bases lay between the germline ends. This CDR3 comprises 14 residues. The CDR3 here is CASRPLINGNTIYF. CDR3 in DNA: TGTGCCAGCAGGCCCCTTATAAACGGAAACACCATATATTTT.

This clonotype was observed many times. The gene calls are TRBV6-1 and TRBJ1-4, with 10 bases aligning to TRBD1. The V gene end was trimmed by 10 bases and the J gene end by 5 bases; junction bases not matched to a gene: 4. The CDR3 totals 13 residues. Per germline, CDR1 MNHNS and CDR2 SASEGT. In DNA form, the CDR3 reads TGTGCCATCGAGGGACAGGGGAATGAAAAACTGTTTTTT. Protein sequence: CAIEGQGNEKLFF.

This clonotype was seen many times. The chain combines TRBV12-3 or TRBV12-4 with TRBJ2-6; D tentatively reads TRBD1 or TRBD2 (5 bases each). V gave up 8 bases and J gave up 0 bases, with 23 bases separating them. The CDR3 runs to 19 residues. The CDR3 protein is CASCTRGVAQYSGANVLTF. The CDR3 DNA sequence: TGTGCCAGCTGTACGCGAGGGGTAGCGCAGTACTCTGGGGCCAACGTCCTGACTTTC.

This clonotype was seen once. Mismatch with germline at one junction end may stem from a read error. The chain has TRBV6-1 and TRBJ2-3, with D tentatively TRBD2 (6 bases). This CDR3 is 14 amino acids long. Germline V lookup: CDR1 MNHNS, CDR2 SASEGT. CDR3: CASSETGTADTRYF. DNA for the CDR3: TGTGCCAGCAGTGAAACGGGGACTGCAGATACGCGGTATTTT.

This clonotype showed up many times. This rearrangement joins TRBV6-1 to TRBJ2-7; D not certain. The germline gives CDR1 MNHNS, CDR2 SASEGT. There are 12 residues in the CDR3. V was cut by 6 bases and J by 4 bases, with 10 bases left in between. The CDR3 protein is CASSTPEYEQYF. CDR3 in DNA: TGTGCCAGCAGCACGCCGGAATACGAGCAGTACTTC.

There are a few counts of this clonotype. A much larger clone differs by one base, so this may be a read error. The V and J genes are TRBV3-1 and TRBJ2-1, with 7 bases identical to TRBD2. The CDR3 length is 18 residues. CDR1 is LGHDT and CDR2 is YNNKEL in the germline V gene (reference sequence). After removal of 0 bases from V and 0 bases from J, the junction contained 8 bases not matched to a gene. The DNA for the CDR3 is TGTGCCAGCAGCCAAGATATTTGGGGAGGGAGCTCCTACAATGAGCAGTTCTTC. Translation: CASSQDIWGGSSYNEQFF.

V and J are TRBV5-6 and TRBJ2-2; 7 bases agree with TRBD2. The germline CDR1 and CDR2 sequences are SGHDT and YYEEEE. V lost 2 bases and J lost 5; bases outside the gene matches: 6. The CDR3 contains 15 residues. CDR3 region: CASSLAGWGTGELFF. The CDR3 DNA reads TGTGCCAGCAGCTTAGCGGGATGGGGGACCGGGGAGCTGTTTTTT.

This clonotype was detected many times. V gene TRBV27 combines with J gene TRBJ1-4; 11 bases agree with TRBD1. The CDR3 extends over 14 amino acids. V lost 5 bases to trimming and J lost 5 bases; unmatched junction nucleotides: 1. The germline CDR1 and CDR2 sequences are MNHEY and SMNVEV (reference sequence). The CDR3 DNA is TGTGCCAGCAGTGGGACAGGGGGAAATGAAAAACTGTTTTTT. This encodes CASSGTGGNEKLFF.

This clonotype was seen a few times. The rearrangement uses TRBV6-1 and TRBJ2-7, with 10 bases identical to TRBD1. The CDR3 extends over 15 amino acids. In germline, CDR1 is MNHNS, CDR2 SASEGT. Germline trimming cut 5 bases from V and 2 bases from J; bases unmatched to any gene: 6. The CDR3 DNA reads TGTGCCAGCAGTAAGGCCGGGACAGGGGCCTACGAGCAGTACTTC. Its translation: CASSKAGTGAYEQYF.

The sample holds a few counts of this clonotype. The gene calls are TRBV6-1 and TRBJ2-1, with D perhaps matching TRBD1 or TRBD2 (5 bases each). V dropped 3 bases and J dropped 3 bases, with 15 bases sitting between them. This CDR3 has 16 residues. Germline CDR1 MNHNS, CDR2 SASEGT. The CDR3 DNA sequence: TGTGCCAGCAGTGAGACCGGGACCCACAACTACAATGAGCAGTTCTTC. This gives the protein CASSETGTHNYNEQFF.

The rearrangement joins TRBV9 to TRBJ2-2; TRBD1 matches at 9 bases. The CDR3 loop spans 16 amino acids. The V and J ends lost 3 bases and 0 bases, in that order; junction bases with no gene match: 3. From germline, CDR1 is SGDLS and CDR2 YYNGEE. DNA for the CDR3: TGTGCCAGCAGCGATGGGACAGGGACGAACACCGGGGAGCTGTTTTTT. Translation gives CASSDGTGTNTGELFF.

This clonotype was seen at least ten times. The V gene is TRBV19, the J gene TRBJ2-3, with D unclear. Germline CDR1 LNHDA, CDR2 SQIVND (reference sequence). The CDR3 is 14 residues long. V lost 4 bases and J 0 bases, leaving 8 bases between the germline ends. CDR3 region: CASSRTSSTDTQYF. Here the CDR3 DNA reads TGTGCCAGTAGTAGGACCTCTAGCACAGATACGCAGTATTTT.

The table lists this clonotype with many counts. The gene calls are TRBV7-8 and TRBJ1-4; TRBD1 is a possible D gene (5 bases). The CDR3 length is 14 residues. V lost 5 bases to trimming and J lost 3 bases, with 10 bases between them. Germline-derived CDR1 and CDR2 are SGHVS and FQNEAQ. The CDR3: CASSPRDANEKLFF. The CDR3 nucleotides are TGTGCCAGCAGCCCCCGGGACGCTAATGAAAAACTGTTTTTT. Complete variable domain (other parts from reference TRBV7-8 and TRBJ1-4): GAGVSQSPRYKVAKRGQDVALRCDPISGHVSLFWYQQALGQGPEFLTYFQNEAQLDKSGLPSDRFFAERPEGSVSTLKIQRTQQEDSAVYLCASSPRDANEKLFFGSGTQLSVL.

Many counts were recorded for this clonotype. The V call is TRBV7-3, the J call TRBJ2-6, with D tentatively TRBD2 (5 bases). Trimming left V 5 bases short and J 5 bases short, with 13 bases between. The CDR3 contains 15 residues. Germline loops: CDR1 SGHTA, CDR2 FQGTGA. CDR3 sequence reads: CASSLRVGRANVLTF. The CDR3 DNA follows: TGTGCCAGCAGCCTGCGGGTAGGCAGGGCCAACGTCCTGACTTTC.

This clonotype was recorded many times. The chain couples TRBV15 to TRBJ1-4; TRBD1 matches at 8 bases. The CDR3 loop spans 16 amino acids. V was clipped by 3 bases and J by 8 bases; unmatched bases: 11. CDR1 is LNHNV, CDR2 YYDKDF, per germline (reference sequence). The DNA of the CDR3 is TGTGCCACCAGCAGGGCCGCCGGGACAGGTTGGGAAAAACTGTTTTTT. It encodes CATSRAAGTGWEKLFF.

This clonotype was seen repeatedly, ten times or more. The chain employs TRBV12-3 or TRBV12-4 and TRBJ2-3; D unclear. This CDR3 is built from 15 residues. The V gene lost 6 bases and the J gene lost 1 base, with 14 bases spanning the gap. DNA for the CDR3: TGTGCCAGCAGCCAGAGGTCAATACGCACAGATACGCAGTATTTT. Its protein product is CASSQRSIRTDTQYF.